This passage covers 30 T cell receptor beta chains from one sample sequenced in a study of cytomegalovirus exposure and HLA in healthy donors. Primers: 60 Vbeta forward and 13 Jbeta reverse. Produced via immunoSEQ multiplex PCR; TCRdb's table is partial and in-frame only. The sample has about 140,000 clones; 82% are singletons. Sequenced material: PBMCs. Every receptor here comes from a man aged 30-40 years in good health and CMV-seropositive.

As DNA, the CDR3 is TGTGCCAGCAGTGATCCCCCAGCGTTTGCTTTCTTT. It encodes CASSDPPAFAFF. This chain joins TRBV2 and TRBJ1-1; no reliable D call. CDR1 is SNHLY, CDR2 FYNNEI, per germline. With 3 bases removed from V and 11 bases from J, the gap between germline ends came to 13 bases. This CDR3 comprises 12 residues.

The sample holds one count of this clone. The CDR3 spells CASSLEATSGSSYNEQFF. In nucleotides, the CDR3 is TGTGCCAGCAGCTTAGAGGCGACTAGCGGAAGCTCCTACAATGAGCAGTTCTTC. The V and J genes are TRBV7-6 and TRBJ2-1; 9 bases line up with TRBD2. The CDR3 contains 18 residues. Germline V CDR1 and CDR2: SGHVS, FNYEAQ. Trimming cost V 1 base and J 0 bases; bases outside gene matches: 7.

The chain employs TRBV7-9 and TRBJ1-1; a possible D gene is TRBD1 (5 bases). With 5 bases removed from V and 1 base from J, the gap between germline ends came to 11 bases. This CDR3 comprises 14 residues. CDR1 is SEHNR, CDR2 FQNEAQ, per germline (reference sequence). The CDR3, as DNA: TGTGCCAGCAGCCTACAACAGGCGAACACTGAAGCTTTCTTT. It translates to CASSLQQANTEAFF.

The chain joins TRBV12-2 to TRBJ2-3; the listed D gene, TRBD1, was not tested against the DNA. TRBV12-2 is a recognized pseudogene. The CDR3 length is 17 residues. Written as DNA, the CDR3 is TGTGCAAGTCGCTTAGATCTGCAGGGGGGAGCGACAGATACGCAGTATTTT. This gives the protein CASRLDLQGGATDTQYF.

The V and J genes are TRBV2 and TRBJ2-4; D might be TRBD2 (5 bases). The V and J ends lost 3 bases and 1 base respectively, with 10 bases between them. The CDR3 length is 15 residues. The germline V gene has CDR1 SNHLY and CDR2 FYNNEI. CDR3 amino acids: CASSDPPGAKNIQYF. CDR3 bases: TGTGCCAGCAGTGACCCTCCGGGGGCCAAAAACATTCAGTACTTC.

The CDR3, as DNA: TGTGCCGCACAGGGACAGCAAGAGACCCAGTACTTC. It codes for CAAQGQQETQYF. The chain has TRBV28 and TRBJ2-5; 7 positions agree with TRBD1. Trimming took 11 bases from V and 2 from J; bases not matched to a gene: 5. Per the germline V gene, CDR1 is MDHEN and CDR2 is SYDVKM. The length of the CDR3 is 12 residues.

The chain recombines TRBV11-2 with TRBJ2-2; D is ambiguous. The V and J ends lost 5 bases and 5 bases respectively, with 12 bases between them. The CDR3 loop spans 14 amino acids. Germline lookup yields CDR1 SGHAT and CDR2 FQNNGV. This CDR3 reads CASSPQSRTGELFF. The CDR3 DNA reads as TGTGCCAGCAGCCCCCAGTCTAGGACCGGGGAGCTGTTTTTT.

V usage is TRBV4-1 and J usage is TRBJ1-4; tentative D call: TRBD1 (5 bases). The CDR3 is made up of 17 amino acids. CDR1 is MGHRA and CDR2 is YSYEKL in the germline V gene. The V end lost 6 bases, the J end lost 5 bases, and 22 bases lay between the germline ends. For the CDR3, the DNA is TGCGCCAGCAGGGTGAATCCGGTAAGGACATCAAATGAAAAACTGTTTTTT. Residues: CASRVNPVRTSNEKLFF.

The rearrangement joins TRBV7-3 to TRBJ1-1; D not resolved. This CDR3 region has 15 residues. The germline CDR1 and CDR2 sequences are SGHTA and FQGTGA. V was shortened by 0 bases and J by 2 bases, with 10 bases between the two germline ends. Here the CDR3 DNA reads TGTGCCAGCAGCTTAACGCCACTAAAAAACACTGAAGCTTTCTTT. This encodes CASSLTPLKNTEAFF.

The rearrangement links TRBV6-1 to TRBJ1-2; no definite D call. In germline, CDR1 is MNHNS, CDR2 SASEGT. V lost 4 bases to trimming and J lost 4 bases, with 13 bases between them. The CDR3 has 14 amino acids. This chain's CDR3 is CASSGRAGSYGYTF. The CDR3 DNA reads as TGTGCCAGCAGTGGTCGGGCCGGGAGCTATGGCTACACCTTC.

The CDR3 bases are TGTGCCAGTAGCCGAACTAGCGCGAGCTCCTACAATGAGCAGTTCTTC. It encodes CASSRTSASSYNEQFF. The chain employs TRBV19 and TRBJ2-1; TRBD2 matches at 7 bases. Germline assignment: CDR1 LNHDA and CDR2 SQIVND (reference sequence). There are 16 residues in the CDR3. Losses at the gene ends were 6 bases for V and 0 bases for J; bases not matched to a gene: 8.

This chain connects TRBV7-9 to TRBJ2-1, with 7 bases that match TRBD1. Trimming took 2 bases from V and 6 from J; bases not matched to a gene: 7. This CDR3 is 15 amino acids long. CDR1 SEHNR and CDR2 FQNEAQ come from the germline V gene (reference sequence). The CDR3 here is CASSLSLGQLNEQFF. In DNA, the CDR3 is TGTGCCAGCAGCTTATCTCTGGGACAGCTCAATGAGCAGTTCTTC.

The chain employs TRBV7-9 and TRBJ2-1; 11 bases map to TRBD2. Germline CDR1 and CDR2: SEHNR and FQNEAQ (reference sequence). CDR3 size: 13 residues. J gave up 7 bases and V 10 bases, and 6 bases lay outside the gene matches. The CDR3 loop is CATLTSGTNEQFF. As DNA, the CDR3 is TGTGCCACCTTGACTAGCGGGACAAATGAGCAGTTCTTC.

The chain recombines TRBV6-1 with TRBJ2-5, with TRBD1 matching 9 bases. V lost 10 bases and J lost 3; bases outside the gene matches: 12. The germline V gene encodes CDR1 MNHNS and CDR2 SASEGT. The CDR3 totals 15 residues. The CDR3 DNA is TGTGCCATCTCTCCGGGACAGGGAGATAAAGAGACCCAGTACTTC. It specifies CAISPGQGDKETQYF.

V usage is TRBV4-1 and J usage is TRBJ1-2; D remains unclear. Between the trimmed V and J ends, which lost 1 base and 4 bases, there was a span of 10 bases. Germline V CDR1 and CDR2: MGHRA, YSYEKL. CDR3 length: 14 residues. CDR3 in amino acids: CASSQAKESYGYTF. The CDR3 DNA sequence: TGCGCCAGCAGCCAAGCGAAGGAGAGCTATGGCTACACCTTC.

The chain combines TRBV28 with TRBJ1-5; no definite D call. Per germline, CDR1 MDHEN and CDR2 SYDVKM. The CDR3 totals 12 residues. Trimming removed 5 bases from V and 6 bases from J, with 8 bases in between. CDR3 protein: CASSIAGQPQHF. Here the CDR3 DNA reads TGTGCCAGCAGTATAGCCGGTCAGCCCCAGCATTTT.

In DNA form, the CDR3 reads TGCAGCGTAACCGGGACTAACTCCTACGAGCAGTACTTC. The encoded protein is CSVTGTNSYEQYF. The chain joins TRBV29-1 to TRBJ2-5; 7 positions match TRBD2. Matching the DNA end better, TRBJ2-7 makes the J call doubtful. Looked up from germline, CDR1 is SQVTM and CDR2 is ANQGSEA. The CDR3 has 13 amino acids.

The chain has TRBV4-1 and TRBJ2-1; tentatively, D is TRBD1 (6 bases). With 4 bases removed from V and 6 bases from J, the gap between germline ends came to 16 bases. The germline CDR1 and CDR2 sequences are MGHRA and YSYEKL. The CDR3 spans 15 residues. The DNA of the CDR3 is TGCGCCAGCAGCCCACACATCCGGGACATCAATGAGCAGTTCTTC. Encoded protein: CASSPHIRDINEQFF.

There are a few counts of this clone. The chain carries TRBV5-1 and TRBJ2-6; weak D call: TRBD1 (5 bases). The CDR3 extends over 17 amino acids. Germline values: CDR1 SGHRS, CDR2 YFSETQ. V was clipped by 4 bases and J by 0 bases, with 14 bases between them. Here the CDR3 DNA reads TGCGCCAGCAGCCTACCTACAGGATCCTCTGGGGCCAACGTCCTGACTTTC. This encodes CASSLPTGSSGANVLTF.

This chain joins TRBV6-5 and TRBJ1-1; the match to TRBD1 covers 8 bases. The ends lost 0 bases at V and 5 bases at J; junction bases unmatched: 5. Germline lookup yields CDR1 MNHEY and CDR2 SVGAGI. This CDR3 contains 15 residues. The CDR3 coding sequence is TGTGCCAGCAGTTACTCACAGGGGGGAGGGACTGAAGCTTTCTTT. Translation gives CASSYSQGGGTEAFF.

V usage is TRBV11-2 and J usage is TRBJ2-1; tentatively, D is TRBD1 (5 bases). Looked up from germline, CDR1 is SGHAT and CDR2 is FQNNGV. The CDR3 sequence is 14 residues long. Trimming took 8 bases from V and 4 from J, leaving 15 bases between them. The DNA of the CDR3 is TGTGCCAGCGAATCGGCCCAGGGATACAATGAGCAGTTCTTC. Residues: CASESAQGYNEQFF.

The chain carries TRBV19 and TRBJ2-5, with 9 bases lining up with TRBD1. Germline V gives CDR1 LNHDA, CDR2 SQIVND (reference sequence). Trimming cost V 6 bases and J 0 bases; bases outside gene matches: 5. CDR3 length: 15 residues. In DNA, the CDR3 is TGTGCCAGTAGCCCCCGGGACAGGGACCAAGAGACCCAGTACTTC. It specifies CASSPRDRDQETQYF.

The table lists this clone with a few counts. This CDR3 reads CASPNRGSAHGYTF. Written as DNA, the CDR3 is TGCGCCAGCCCCAACAGGGGATCCGCGCATGGCTACACCTTC. This rearrangement joins TRBV23-1 to TRBJ1-2; 7 bases align to TRBD1. TRBV23-1 is noted as an ORF with a role that remains uncertain. The CDR3 loop spans 14 amino acids. Unmatched junction bases numbered 12, after V lost 8 bases and J lost 6 bases.

This sequence joins TRBV6-1 and TRBJ1-2; 10 bases are shared with TRBD1. Per germline, CDR1 MNHNS and CDR2 SASEGT. V dropped 4 bases and J dropped 8; count of bases not matched to a gene: 13. The CDR3 loop spans 16 amino acids. CDR3 in DNA: TGTGCCAGCAGTGGATCCACCGGGACAGGGGATTACGGCTACACCTTC. Translating gives CASSGSTGTGDYGYTF.

J is TRBJ2-7 and V is TRBV27; 7 positions agree with TRBD1. Germline V gene lookup returns CDR1 MNHEY and CDR2 SMNVEV (reference sequence). The CDR3 covers 14 residues. The trim removed 5 bases at V and 3 bases at J, leaving 7 bases unmatched. The CDR3 is CASSRQGQFYEQYF. The CDR3 DNA reads TGTGCCAGCAGTCGACAGGGCCAATTCTACGAGCAGTACTTC.

The chain is built from TRBV30 and TRBJ2-3, with 7 bases matching TRBD2. Looked up from germline, CDR1 is GTSNPN and CDR2 is SVGIG (reference sequence). The CDR3 is made up of 13 amino acids. The V and J ends lost 7 bases and 2 bases, in that order; junction bases with no gene match: 6. The CDR3 region has the DNA TGTGCCTTACAGGCGGGAGACACAGATACGCAGTATTTT. Translated, it gives CALQAGDTDTQYF.

The CDR3, as DNA: TGTGCTAGTGGGGCAGGGGGCTCCTCCCTCTCTAATGAAAAACTGTTTTTT. Translating gives CASGAGGSSLSNEKLFF. V and J are TRBV12-5 and TRBJ1-4, with 8 bases matching TRBD1. Germline loops: CDR1 LGHNT, CDR2 FRNRAP. Trimming at V came to 6 bases and at J to 3 bases, leaving 12 bases not matched to a gene. The CDR3 runs 17 residues.

The rearrangement joins TRBV19 to TRBJ2-3; 9 nucleotides agree with TRBD2. The CDR3 runs 15 residues. Germline lookup yields CDR1 LNHDA and CDR2 SQIVND (reference sequence). V trimming: 5 bases; J trimming: 1 base; junction bases outside the gene matches: 4. DNA for the CDR3: TGTGCCAGTAGTCCTCGGACTAGCGGCACAGATACGCAGTATTTT. Protein sequence: CASSPRTSGTDTQYF.

The chain has TRBV7-3 and TRBJ2-7; TRBD1 agrees at 10 bases. The V and J ends lost 2 bases and 5 bases, in that order; junction bases with no gene match: 9. The germline gives CDR1 SGHTA, CDR2 FQGTGA. The CDR3 has 16 residues. The CDR3 DNA is TGTGCCAGCAGCTTAGACGGGACAGGGGCTTTTAACGAGCAGTACTTC. Translating gives CASSLDGTGAFNEQYF.

This clone was seen once. The J gene is TRBJ2-3, the V gene TRBV7-3; 11 nucleotides agree with TRBD1. The junction had 6 bases not matched to a gene; V was cut back by 4 bases and J by 3 bases. The CDR3 loop spans 16 amino acids. In germline, CDR1 is SGHTA, CDR2 FQGTGA. This CDR3 is CASSSGQGVATDTQYF. The CDR3 DNA reads TGTGCCAGCAGCTCGGGACAGGGGGTTGCGACAGATACGCAGTATTTT.